This TCR beta chain is from a study of blood T cell repertoires in COVID-19. Whole-study context: COVID-19 samples collected from the United States, Italy and Spain covered acute and convalescent phases. PBMCs, B-cell-depleted T cells, or T cells provided the cDNA or gDNA that made up the material.

Recruits, aged 18 to 89 years, lived in 20 to 30 US areas. Participants had their cohort set by participant-reported clinical history. This CDR3 is 11 amino acids long. Per germline, CDR1 SQVTM and CDR2 ANQGSEA. Only in-frame clones appear in the TCRdb table, and some are missing; sequencing was by immunoSEQ multiplex PCR. This sample yields about 160,000 clones, of which around 87% are seen a single time; 5% to 8.5% belongs to the top ten. The rearrangement uses TRBV29-1 and TRBJ1-1; no firm D call. Sequencing was performed on PBMCs or T cells enriched from blood (not recorded which). This receptor was taken from a woman in her forties or fifties who had recovered from COVID-19. DNA for the CDR3: TGCACTATATCAACCCCCACTGAAGCTTTCTTT. It is translated as CTISTPTEAFF.